The source of this TCR beta chain is a study of cytomegalovirus exposure and HLA in healthy donors. Nominal health characterized the donors when sampled, though unrecorded immune exposures were likely. The study's findings and limits: Solely CMV serostatus was available to characterize immune exposure.

The trim removed 1 base at V and 6 bases at J, leaving 2 bases unmatched. CDR1 and CDR2 (germline): SGHTA, FQGTGA. This CDR3 contains 14 residues. The PCR made use of 60 Vbeta and 13 Jbeta primers. Clones were read by immunoSEQ multiplex PCR, and TCRdb kept only the in-frame ones, dropping some. The sample has 200,000 to 250,000 clones; around four fifths are singletons. Concerning this clone itself: The antigen remains undetermined.

Sequences were obtained from PBMCs. The chain uses TRBV7-3 and TRBJ1-1, with TRBD1 matching over 10 bases. This clonotype originated in a woman in her sixties in good health and CMV-seropositive. The CDR3 DNA follows: TGTGCCAGCAGCTTAAGGACAGGGGGGTCTGAAGCTTTCTTT. This codes for CASSLRTGGSEAFF. The full variable domain, with the rest looked up from reference TRBV7-3 and TRBJ1-1, is GAGVSQTPSNKVTEKGKYVELRCDPISGHTALYWYRQSLGQGPEFLIYFQGTGAADDSGLPNDRFFAVRPEGSVSTLKIQRTERGDSAVYLCASSLRTGGSEAFFGQGTRLTVV.